This TCR beta chain came from a study of T-cell reconstitution after alpha-beta-depleted transplantation in children. This clonotype came up many times. The TCRbeta library incorporated unique molecular identifiers. TCRdb reprocessed the PCR reads via MiXCR and lists one record per CDR3 protein. The top ten clones hold about 9.5% of a sample with 300,000 or so distinct CDR3 sequences, more than 8% of them seen once. Germline CDR1 is KGHDR and CDR2 is SFDVKD. With 5 bases clipped from V and 0 bases from J, the junction kept 16 bases outside the gene matches. The CDR3 contains 20 residues. The genes are TRBV24-1 and TRBJ1-5, with 9 bases that match TRBD1. The origin of this receptor is a human donor who donated a stem cell graft to a child with SCID. Here the sequenced sample was PBMCs from the stem cell graft donor, taken from the stem cell graft. DNA for the CDR3: TGTGCCACCAGTGTCCTTAGGACAGGGGCTTTCACTTATAGCAATCAGCCCCAGCATTTT. Its translation: CATSVLRTGAFTYSNQPQHF.